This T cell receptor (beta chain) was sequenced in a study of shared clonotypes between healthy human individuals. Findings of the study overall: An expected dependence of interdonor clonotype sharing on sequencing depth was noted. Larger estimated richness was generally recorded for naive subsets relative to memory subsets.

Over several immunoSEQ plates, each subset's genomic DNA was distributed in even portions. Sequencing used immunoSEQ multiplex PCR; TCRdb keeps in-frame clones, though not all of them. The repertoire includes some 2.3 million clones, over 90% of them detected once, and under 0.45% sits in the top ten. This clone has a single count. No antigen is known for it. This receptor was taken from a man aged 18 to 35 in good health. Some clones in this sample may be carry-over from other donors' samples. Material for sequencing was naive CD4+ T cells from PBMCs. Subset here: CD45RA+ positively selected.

The CDR3: CASSLLEVGTF. The CDR3, as DNA: TGTGCCAGCAGCTTGCTAGAAGTAGGGACCTTC. The chain carries TRBV7-9 and TRBJ1-2; D gene unclear. Trimming removed 3 bases at V and 14 bases at J, with 13 bases between. Germline CDR1 reads SEHNR; CDR2 reads FQNEAQ (reference sequence). The length of the CDR3 is 11 residues.